A single sample is the source of the 10 T cell receptor beta chains below, sequenced in a study of regulatory T cells in long-lasting Graves disease. The time point was: newly diagnosed GD, antithyroid drugs for less than 3 months. Construction of the TCR library relied on RNA isolated from PBMCs. Arm-PCR of CDR3 regions and iRepertoire HTBI primers were the basis on which TCR beta libraries were built. Each CDR3 protein is one row after TCRdb ran MiXCR on the multiplex PCR reads. Seen here are about 470,000 distinct CDR3 sequences, about 16% observed once, and the top ten hold over 15%. In addition, the sample was reused for a study of T cells in Graves' hyperthyroidism and ophthalmopathy.

Sample: peripheral blood mononuclear cells (PBMCs), taken at new diagnosis, from a patient treated with antithyroid drugs. These receptors were obtained from a woman aged 25 to 39 with Graves disease.

With respect to this clonotype: Just one base apart from a much larger clone, this may be a read error. The CDR3 DNA sequence: TGTGCCAGCAGCCAATCGTCAGCGGAGTTAGGGGGATCCCGAGCCGAGCAGTACTTC. It translates to CASSQSSAELGGSRAEQYF. The genes are TRBV3-1 and TRBJ2-4; TRBD1 might be the D (6 bases). The J call may be incorrect, as the DNA end agrees better with TRBJ2-7. CDR3 length: 19 residues. Germline assignment: CDR1 LGHDT and CDR2 YNNKEL (reference sequence).

The V and J genes are TRBV11-2 and TRBJ1-2, with D possibly matching TRBD1 (5 bases). This CDR3 has 13 residues. Trimming left V 5 bases short and J 4 bases short, with 11 bases between. CDR1 and CDR2 from the germline V gene are SGHAT and FQNNGV. DNA of the CDR3: TGTGCCAGCAGCATCGGGGGGACCTATGGCTACACCTTC. It translates to CASSIGGTYGYTF. Based on the CDR3 plus reference TRBV11-2 and TRBJ1-2, the full variable domain is EAGVAQSPRYKIIEKRQSVAFWCNPISGHATLYWYQQILGQGPKLLIQFQNNGVVDDSQLPKDRFSAERLKGVDSTLKIQPAKLEDSAVYLCASSIGGTYGYTFGSGTRLTVV.

The CDR3 DNA reads as TGTGCCAGCAGCTTGGAATCCATGAACACTGAAGCTTTCTTT. Translation gives CASSLESMNTEAFF. V is TRBV5-4 and J is TRBJ1-1; D not resolved. Germline CDR1 reads SGHNT; CDR2 reads YYREEE (reference sequence). The germline V and J ends were trimmed by 0 bases and 0 bases, with 6 bases remaining between them. This CDR3 has 14 residues.

This clonotype was counted many times. The chain recombines TRBV18 with TRBJ2-1, with D perhaps matching TRBD1 or TRBD2 (5 bases each). This CDR3 has 14 residues. With 3 bases removed from V and 7 bases from J, the gap between germline ends came to 13 bases. Looked up from germline, CDR1 is KGHSH and CDR2 is LQKENI. CDR3 sequence: CASSPRDPRNEQFF. Here the CDR3 DNA reads TGTGCCAGCTCACCCCGGGACCCTCGGAATGAGCAGTTCTTC.

This chain joins TRBV6-2 or TRBV6-3 and TRBJ2-1, with TRBD2 matching 14 bases. J was trimmed by 0 bases and V by 5 bases; bases with no gene match: 12. Germline V CDR1 and CDR2: MNHEY, SVGEGT. CDR3 length equals 20 residues. This chain's CDR3 is CASSGARLAGGSSSYNEQFF. As DNA, the CDR3 is TGTGCCAGCAGTGGGGCGAGACTAGCGGGAGGGTCGAGCTCCTACAATGAGCAGTTCTTC.

This clonotype appeared a few times. The chain uses TRBV29-1 and TRBJ2-5; the D call may be TRBD1 or TRBD2 (6 bases each). Germline CDR1 SQVTM, CDR2 ANQGSEA. CDR3 size: 12 residues. CDR3 in amino acids: CGGGTWGETQYF. In DNA, the CDR3 is TGCGGCGGCGGGACATGGGGAGAGACCCAGTACTTC.

This clonotype was observed a single time. Since a much larger clone is just one base distant, this may be a read error. The V and J genes are TRBV12-3 or TRBV12-4 and TRBJ1-2; D perhaps matches TRBD1 (6 bases). The CDR3 has 12 amino acids. The CDR3 sequence: CASSHGQIGHTF. DNA for the CDR3: TGTGCCAGCAGTCACGGACAGATTGGCCACACCTTC.

This clonotype was recorded a few times. V is TRBV11-3 and J is TRBJ1-6, with D maybe TRBD1 (6 bases). V was pared by 5 bases and J by 0 bases, with 23 bases between. In germline, CDR1 is SGHNT, CDR2 YENEEA. The CDR3 runs 20 residues. CDR3 nucleotides: TGTGCCAGCAGCCCCCGCCCAACGGACAGCCTGAGCTCCTATAATTCACCCCTCCACTTT. Protein: CASSPRPTDSLSSYNSPLHF.

This rearrangement joins TRBV7-9 to TRBJ2-1; a weak D match, TRBD2 (6 bases). The V end lost 4 bases, the J end lost 6 bases, and 13 bases lay between the germline ends. Germline values: CDR1 SEHNR, CDR2 FQNEAQ (reference sequence). The CDR3 totals 14 residues. The CDR3 reads CASSSRDFPNEQFF. The CDR3 nucleotides read TGTGCCAGCAGCTCCCGGGACTTCCCCAATGAGCAGTTCTTC. The entire variable domain, with the rest obtained from reference TRBV7-9 and TRBJ2-1, is as follows: DTGVSQNPRHKITKRGQNVTFRCDPISEHNRLYWYRQTLGQGPEFLTYFQNEAQLEKSRLLSDRFSAERPKGSFSTLEIQRTEQGDSAMYLCASSSRDFPNEQFFGPGTRLTVL.

The gene calls are TRBV19 and TRBJ1-6; D uncertain. CDR1 is LNHDA, CDR2 SQIVND, per germline (reference sequence). This CDR3 comprises 15 residues. The V and J ends lost 5 bases and 8 bases respectively, with 16 bases between them. The CDR3 coding sequence is TGTGCCAGTAGTGTGGGGAGTCGTCTAGATTCACCCCTCCACTTT. Amino acids: CASSVGSRLDSPLHF.